This T cell receptor beta chain was retrieved from a study of response to subunit inactivated influenza vaccine. Study findings and constraints: A suggestion made by the authors is that each seasonal influenza vaccination recruits few new T cells.

Germline CDR1 MNHEY, CDR2 SVGAGI. There are 15 residues in the CDR3. Trimming at V came to 4 bases and at J to 2 bases, leaving 7 bases not matched to a gene. A remark on this clonotype: What it binds is not known.

TCRdb independently ran MiXCR on the RT-PCR reads; one entry per CDR3 protein. The table has around 200,000 distinct CDR3 sequences, about 10% seen once; the top ten hold roughly 11%. J is TRBJ2-5 and V is TRBV6-5; 7 bases are shared with TRBD2. The receptor's source is a man between 50 and 59 years old who received an inactivated influenza vaccine. Specimen: non-naive T cells sorted from PBMCs, collected on the day of vaccination. The CDR3 loop is CASSWAGVGQETQYF. As DNA, the CDR3 is TGTGCCAGCAGTTGGGCGGGGGTCGGGCAAGAGACCCAGTACTTC.